This TCR beta chain stems from a study of somatic mutations in cytotoxic T cells in rheumatoid arthritis. The wider study: Flow cytometry sorted some V beta antibody-stained T-cell populations to nearly 100% purity, V beta1+ cells among them being sequenced for TCRB.

In the case of this clone: What it binds is unknown.

Per germline, CDR1 ENHRY and CDR2 SYGVKD. This CDR3 has 14 residues. The trim removed 4 bases at V and 2 bases at J, leaving 2 bases unmatched. The assay was immunoSEQ multiplex PCR, and TCRdb's table has in-frame clones only and misses some. The sample holds approximately 9,600 clones; around four fifths are singletons and the top ten take approximately 6.9%. Study results and limitations: A rise in CD8+ clonality with age was seen in rheumatoid arthritis patients but not in healthy controls. Some patients, 8 of 65, had a largest CD8+ clone that exceeded 20% of CD8+ cells. Levels of CD8+ T-cell clonality in rheumatoid arthritis patients were statistically indistinguishable from those seen in age-matched healthy controls, with no significant difference.

The sequence came from an adult with rheumatoid arthritis. The chain employs TRBV10-3 and TRBJ1-2; 9 nucleotides line up with TRBD1. The sequenced sample consisted of CD8+ T cells sorted from blood. The CDR3 here is CAISGTGGNYGYTF. The CDR3 DNA is TGTGCCATCAGTGGAACAGGGGGCAACTATGGCTACACCTTC.